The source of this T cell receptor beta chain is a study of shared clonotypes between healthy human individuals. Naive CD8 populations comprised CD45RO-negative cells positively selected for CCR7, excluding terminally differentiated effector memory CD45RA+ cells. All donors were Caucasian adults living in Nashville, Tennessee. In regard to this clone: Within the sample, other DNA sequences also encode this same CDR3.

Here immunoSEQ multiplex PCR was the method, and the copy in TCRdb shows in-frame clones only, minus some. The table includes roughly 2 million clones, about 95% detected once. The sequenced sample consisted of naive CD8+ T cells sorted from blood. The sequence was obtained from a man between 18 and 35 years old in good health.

The CDR3 region has the DNA TGTGCCAGCAGCTTAGACAGCTACAATGAGCAGTTCTTC. Its translation is CASSLDSYNEQFF. The chain combines TRBV7-2 with TRBJ2-1; D is ambiguous. The germline CDR1 and CDR2 sequences are SGHTA and FQGNSA. V was trimmed by 1 base and J by 3 bases, leaving 4 bases between them. The CDR3 runs 13 residues.